A single sample is the source of the 24 T cell receptor beta chains below, sequenced in a study of cytomegalovirus exposure and HLA in healthy donors. The PCR ran on 60 Vbeta and 13 Jbeta primers. Using immunoSEQ multiplex PCR, the repertoire was profiled, and TCRdb retains in-frame clones only, with some absent. The table shows about 120,000 clones, with 9.5% occurring only once. The sample comprised PBMCs. These receptors all come from a man younger than 45 in good health and CMV-seronegative.

This chain links TRBV6-1 with TRBJ1-1; D uncertain. V shed 6 bases and J shed 1 base, with 9 bases lying between them. Germline V CDR1 and CDR2: MNHNS, SASEGT. CDR3 length equals 13 residues. The CDR3 bases are TGTGCCAGCAGCGCCTACAGGAACACTGAAGCTTTCTTT. Translation: CASSAYRNTEAFF.

The CDR3 sequence: CATSREGRHAGTFEAFF. The CDR3 nucleotides read TGTGCCACCAGCAGAGAGGGTCGTCACGCAGGTACCTTTGAAGCTTTCTTT. The chain is built from TRBV15 and TRBJ1-1; D unclear. V gave up 0 bases and J gave up 7 bases, with 21 bases separating them. The CDR3 length is 17 residues. CDR1 and CDR2 from the germline V gene are LNHNV and YYDKDF (reference sequence).

This clone showed up just a few times. This sequence joins TRBV18 and TRBJ2-1, with TRBD2 identical over 14 bases. The germline CDR1 and CDR2 sequences are KGHSH and LQKENI. V lost 6 bases to trimming and J lost 8 bases; unmatched junction nucleotides: 12. CDR3 size: 17 residues. The CDR3 bases are TGTGCCAGCTCGCCGGGACTAGCGGGAGTGGTTGCGGATGAGCAGTTCTTC. This sequence encodes CASSPGLAGVVADEQFF.

The chain carries TRBV5-5 and TRBJ2-2, with TRBD1 as a possible D gene (6 bases). CDR3 length: 15 amino acids. The germline V and J ends were trimmed by 2 bases and 4 bases, with 12 bases remaining between them. Germline V gene sequence: CDR1 SGHKS, CDR2 YYEKEE (reference sequence). The CDR3 bases are TGTGCCAGCAGCTTCCAGGGGCAGGGCACCGGGGAGCTGTTTTTT. The encoded protein is CASSFQGQGTGELFF.

The sample holds a few counts of this clone. The CDR3 spells CASSSSGAPDTQYF. The CDR3 DNA reads as TGCGCCAGCAGCTCCTCAGGTGCTCCAGATACGCAGTATTTT. The chain recombines TRBV5-1 with TRBJ2-3; D is ambiguous. V shed 3 bases and J shed 4 bases, with 12 bases lying between them. Germline-derived CDR1 and CDR2 are SGHRS and YFSETQ. The CDR3 is 14 amino acids.

The chain combines TRBV25-1 with TRBJ2-5; D possibly corresponds to TRBD1 (6 bases). Gene TRBJ2-7 matches the end of the DNA better, so the J call may be wrong. The CDR3 is made up of 15 amino acids. Per germline, CDR1 MGHDK and CDR2 SYGVNS. As DNA, the CDR3 is TGTGCCAGCAGTGAATCATCAACAGGGTACTACGAGCAGTACTTC. It specifies CASSESSTGYYEQYF.

This chain connects TRBV6-5 to TRBJ2-7; 7 nucleotides agree with TRBD2. This CDR3 has 13 amino acids. Germline V gene data show CDR1 as MNHEY and CDR2 as SVGAGI. V lost 7 bases and J lost 3; bases outside the gene matches: 6. Written as DNA, the CDR3 is TGTGCCAGCACCTTTGGGGGGGGCTACGAGCAGTACTTC. Its translation: CASTFGGGYEQYF.

This rearrangement joins TRBV19 to TRBJ1-2, with 10 bases identical to TRBD1. Trimming at V came to 7 bases and at J to 4 bases, leaving 9 bases not matched to a gene. This CDR3 is 15 amino acids long. Germline V CDR1 and CDR2: LNHDA, SQIVND (reference sequence). The CDR3 DNA reads TGTGCCAGTATGGGGACAGGGGAACTCGGCTATGGCTACACCTTC. As protein: CASMGTGELGYGYTF.

This clone was picked up a small number of times. The chain joins TRBV18 to TRBJ2-2; 11 nucleotides align to TRBD2. Germline CDR1 KGHSH, CDR2 LQKENI. V lost 5 bases and J lost 3; bases outside the gene matches: 11. This CDR3 is built from 18 residues. The CDR3 sequence is CASSAGLADGTDTGELFF. CDR3 in DNA: TGTGCCAGCTCAGCGGGACTAGCGGATGGGACTGACACCGGGGAGCTGTTTTTT.

This rearrangement joins TRBV27 to TRBJ2-7; maybe TRBD1 (5 bases). V shed 2 bases and J shed 5 bases, with 13 bases lying between them. The germline CDR1 and CDR2 sequences are MNHEY and SMNVEV (reference sequence). This CDR3 spans 14 amino acids. DNA for the CDR3: TGTGCCAGCAGTTTAACCCAGGGTTCGCACGAGCAGTACTTC. Its protein is CASSLTQGSHEQYF.

The chain joins TRBV7-2 to TRBJ2-5, with a weak D call TRBD1 (6 bases). Looked up from germline, CDR1 is SGHTA and CDR2 is FQGNSA. This CDR3 contains 15 residues. Trimming shortened V by 0 bases and J by 5 bases, and 13 bases separated the two germline ends. CDR3: CASSLADRQRETQYF. In DNA, the CDR3 is TGTGCCAGCAGCTTAGCTGACAGGCAGAGGGAGACCCAGTACTTC. Based on the CDR3 plus reference TRBV7-2 and TRBJ2-5, the full variable domain is GAGVSQSPSNKVTEKGKDVELRCDPISGHTALYWYRQSLGQGLEFLIYFQGNSAPDKSGLPSDRFSAERTGGSVSTLTIQRTQQEDSAVYLCASSLADRQRETQYFGPGTRLLVL.

A few counts support this clone. The genes are TRBV6-1 and TRBJ2-3; 9 bases align to TRBD1. Germline loops: CDR1 MNHNS, CDR2 SASEGT. The CDR3 is made up of 14 amino acids. V trimming: 6 bases; J trimming: 0 bases; junction bases outside the gene matches: 1. The CDR3: CASRGQGSTDTQYF. CDR3 coding DNA: TGTGCCAGCAGGGGACAGGGAAGCACAGATACGCAGTATTTT.

In its sample, this clone was seen a few times. Other DNA sequences in the same sample also yield this CDR3. The chain uses TRBV5-1 and TRBJ2-3, with 7 bases that match TRBD1. The V gene end was trimmed by 2 bases and the J gene end by 3 bases; junction bases not matched to a gene: 3. CDR1 and CDR2 (germline): SGHRS, YFSETQ. The CDR3 is 14 residues long. CDR3: CASSLGGSTDTQYF. CDR3 bases: TGCGCCAGCAGCTTAGGGGGCTCGACAGATACGCAGTATTTT.

The rearrangement uses TRBV6-5 and TRBJ1-3, with a tentative D call TRBD1 (5 bases). The germline V gene encodes CDR1 MNHEY and CDR2 SVGAGI. The CDR3 contains 14 residues. V shed 7 bases and J shed 0 bases, with 10 bases lying between them. The CDR3 DNA sequence: TGTGCCAGCACCGACAGACTCTCTGGAAACACCATATATTTT. Translated: CASTDRLSGNTIYF.

The V and J genes are TRBV7-2 and TRBJ2-6; TRBD1 matches 7 bases. V was pared by 5 bases and J by 4 bases, with 11 bases of the junction left unmatched. The CDR3 is made up of 17 amino acids. CDR1 and CDR2 from the germline V gene are SGHTA and FQGNSA. The CDR3 here is CASSTRQGSSGANVLTF. In DNA form, the CDR3 reads TGTGCCAGCAGCACCAGACAGGGTAGCTCGGGGGCCAACGTCCTGACTTTC.

This sequence joins TRBV14 and TRBJ1-1; TRBD1 aligns across 7 bases. The CDR3 has 16 residues. V lost 1 base and J lost 7; bases outside the gene matches: 12. Germline CDR1 SGHDN, CDR2 FVKESK. CDR3 nucleotides: TGTGCCAGCAGCCAAGGATGGTCACCGGGACAGTATGAAGCTTTCTTT. Translation gives CASSQGWSPGQYEAFF. The full variable domain, its missing parts supplied by reference TRBV14 and TRBJ1-1, is EAGVTQFPSHSVIEKGQTVTLRCDPISGHDNLYWYRRVMGKEIKFLLHFVKESKQDESGMPNNRFLAERTGGTYSTLKVQPAELEDSGVYFCASSQGWSPGQYEAFFGQGTRLTVV.

This chain uses TRBV6-7 with TRBJ1-6, with D perhaps matching TRBD1 (5 bases). TRBV6-7 is an ORF, and what it does is uncertain. V was clipped by 6 bases and J by 9 bases, with 18 bases between them. The CDR3 loop spans 15 amino acids. The DNA for the CDR3 is TGTGCCAGCAGCCACAGGTTGGGAGGCGGTTCACCCCTCCACTTT. Translated: CASSHRLGGGSPLHF.

This clone was picked up a small number of times. The rearrangement uses TRBV19 and TRBJ2-7; 10 nucleotides match TRBD2. The CDR3 totals 15 residues. Germline V gene lookup returns CDR1 LNHDA and CDR2 SQIVND (reference sequence). V gave up 6 bases and J gave up 3 bases; unmatched junction bases: 8. In DNA, the CDR3 is TGTGCCAGTAGATCCGGGACTAGCGTTTTCTACGAGCAGTACTTC. Encoded protein: CASRSGTSVFYEQYF.

V and J are TRBV7-9 and TRBJ1-1; D unclear. Germline CDR1 SEHNR, CDR2 FQNEAQ (reference sequence). The CDR3 is 13 residues long. V was pared by 6 bases and J by 9 bases, with 17 bases between. The chain's CDR3 is CASRDSGGIQAFF. The CDR3 DNA reads TGTGCCAGCAGGGACTCTGGAGGGATTCAAGCTTTCTTT.

This clone appeared a few times. The CDR3 DNA reads as TGCGCCAGCAGCCCCGGCCAGGGGCGCACCGGGGAGCTGTTTTTT. Its protein is CASSPGQGRTGELFF. J is TRBJ2-2 and V is TRBV4-1, with D maybe TRBD1 (6 bases). Trimming left V 4 bases short and J 4 bases short, with 13 bases between. This CDR3 is built from 15 residues. Germline-derived CDR1 and CDR2 are MGHRA and YSYEKL.

This clone has more than one count but fewer than ten. V is TRBV28 and J is TRBJ2-5; 9 positions match TRBD1. V lost 7 bases and J lost 5; bases outside the gene matches: 23. Germline lookup yields CDR1 MDHEN and CDR2 SYDVKM. This CDR3 spans 19 amino acids. CDR3: CASNPRDRVIQGLRETQYF. The CDR3 nucleotides read TGTGCCAGCAATCCCAGGGACAGGGTGATTCAGGGACTAAGGGAGACCCAGTACTTC.

This clone was observed a few times. This chain links TRBV6-5 with TRBJ1-5; 10 bases are shared with TRBD1. Germline V gives CDR1 MNHEY, CDR2 SVGAGI. J gave up 2 bases and V 5 bases, and 3 bases lay outside the gene matches. The CDR3 is 15 amino acids. The CDR3 bases are TGTGCCAGCAGTACGGACAGGGGGGGCAATCAGCCCCAGCATTTT. This codes for CASSTDRGGNQPQHF.

This clone was seen a few times. CDR3 DNA: TGTGCCAGCAGCCTAGCGGGGGGGAGCACAGATACGCAGTATTTT. Translating gives CASSLAGGSTDTQYF. V usage is TRBV2 and J usage is TRBJ2-3; 12 nucleotides line up with TRBD2. Germline CDR1 SNHLY, CDR2 FYNNEI. This CDR3 contains 15 residues. V dropped 6 bases and J dropped 0; count of bases not matched to a gene: 1.

The chain uses TRBV7-2 and TRBJ1-4; D is unresolved. Germline CDR1 reads SGHTA; CDR2 reads FQGNSA. V was clipped by 5 bases and J by 7 bases, with 17 bases between them. The CDR3 is made up of 15 amino acids. The chain's CDR3 is CASSQQPSAGEKLFF. The CDR3 region has the DNA TGTGCCAGCAGCCAACAGCCTTCCGCCGGTGAAAAACTGTTTTTT.